This T cell receptor beta chain was identified in a study of blood T cell repertoires in COVID-19. For the study at large: The study drew acute and convalescent COVID-19 samples from the United States, Italy and Spain. The cDNA or gDNA used as material had been derived from T cells, B-cell-depleted T cells, or PBMCs.

Participants were aged roughly 18 to 90 years, lived in roughly 25 US areas, and enrolled virtually. Recovery meant two consecutive negative NP/OP PCR tests, professional clearance, or resolved symptoms. This table comes from immunoSEQ multiplex PCR, and its TCRdb copy is limited to in-frame clones, with some not included. The sample shows some 250,000 clones, approximately 82% of them seen only once. V lost 4 bases to trimming and J lost 0 bases; unmatched junction nucleotides: 3. The CDR3 loop spans 15 amino acids. CDR1 is SGHRS, CDR2 YFSETQ, per germline. The sequencing input was PBMCs or T cells enriched from blood (not recorded which). The V gene is TRBV5-1, the J gene TRBJ2-3; 9 positions agree with TRBD2. The receptor's source is a man aged 35 to 55 who had recovered from COVID-19. As DNA, the CDR3 is TGCGCCAGCAGCCGACTAGCGGAGAGCACAGATACGCAGTATTTT. Translated, it gives CASSRLAESTDTQYF.